Shown below are 32 T cell receptor beta chains from a single sample sequenced in a study of T-cell memory formation after mild COVID-19. TCRdb reprocessed the 5' RACE reads via MiXCR and lists one record per CDR3 protein. The sample lists some 320,000 distinct CDR3 sequences; 13% to 15% were seen once. Sequencing input: PBMCs or a T cell subset sorted from them (not recorded which). The receptors come from a man aged 18 to 30 who had mild COVID-19 (a few samples of this study predate the infection). Cell type and time point are not known.

This clonotype showed up just a few times. At one end the junction does not follow the germline gene, possibly because of a read error. The rearrangement joins TRBV7-2 to TRBJ2-5; 8 bases agree with TRBD2. The CDR3 loop spans 15 amino acids. Germline-derived CDR1 and CDR2 are SGHTA and FQGNSA. CDR3 DNA sequence: TGTGCCAGCAGCTTGTCCGGGACTAGGGGAGAGAGCCAGTACTTC. Translating gives CASSLSGTRGESQYF.

CDR3 region: CASSFTGLNTEAFF. In DNA, the CDR3 is TGTGCCAGCAGCTTTACTGGGCTGAACACTGAAGCTTTCTTT. This chain links TRBV7-2 with TRBJ1-1; D unresolved. This CDR3 has 14 amino acids. In germline, CDR1 is SGHTA, CDR2 FQGNSA. Trimming shortened V by 3 bases and J by 0 bases, and 8 bases separated the two germline ends.

This rearrangement joins TRBV5-5 to TRBJ2-1; D remains ambiguous. Germline CDR1 SGHKS, CDR2 YYEKEE (reference sequence). This CDR3 has 13 amino acids. With 4 bases removed from V and 6 bases from J, the gap between germline ends came to 11 bases. The CDR3: CASSTPGGNEQFF. CDR3 in DNA: TGTGCCAGCAGCACTCCCGGCGGCAATGAGCAGTTCTTC.

This clonotype was observed a handful of times. V and J are TRBV12-3 or TRBV12-4 and TRBJ1-5; D is ambiguous. CDR3 size: 12 residues. V gave up 3 bases and J gave up 5 bases, with 5 bases separating them. Written as DNA, the CDR3 is TGTGCCAGCAGTTTCTGGGATCAGCCCCAGCATTTT. Protein: CASSFWDQPQHF.

This clonotype was seen only a few times. The chain recombines TRBV20-1 with TRBJ2-3; maybe TRBD2 (6 bases). This CDR3 has 13 amino acids. Trimming removed 5 bases from V and 2 bases from J, with 11 bases in between. CDR1 DFQATT and CDR2 SNEGSKA come from the germline V gene (reference sequence). The CDR3 loop reads CSASGENTDTQYF. The CDR3 coding sequence is TGCAGTGCTTCGGGAGAGAACACAGATACGCAGTATTTT.

This chain connects TRBV12-3 or TRBV12-4 to TRBJ1-2, with 9 nucleotides matching TRBD1. This CDR3 contains 14 residues. Losses at the gene ends were 5 bases for V and 8 bases for J; bases not matched to a gene: 9. The CDR3 protein is CASSPRQGDRGYTF. The CDR3 DNA reads as TGTGCCAGCAGTCCTCGACAGGGGGACCGGGGCTACACCTTC.

This sequence joins TRBV11-3 and TRBJ2-1; 11 positions match TRBD2. Germline-derived CDR1 and CDR2 are SGHNT and YENEEA. This CDR3 has 17 residues. Losses at the gene ends were 5 bases for V and 9 bases for J; bases not matched to a gene: 15. The CDR3 reads CASSALGSGGAVGEQFF. In DNA form, the CDR3 reads TGTGCCAGCAGCGCGCTCGGTAGCGGGGGGGCCGTTGGTGAGCAGTTCTTC.

J is TRBJ2-1 and V is TRBV30; 7 nucleotides line up with TRBD1. Germline V gene sequence: CDR1 GTSNPN, CDR2 SVGIG (reference sequence). V shed 1 base, J shed 8 bases, and the junction held 5 bases outside the gene matches. The CDR3 totals 13 residues. This chain's CDR3 is CAWSGGQTYEQFF. DNA of the CDR3: TGTGCCTGGAGTGGGGGACAGACCTATGAGCAGTTCTTC.

This clonotype has a handful of counts. The chain is built from TRBV6-1 and TRBJ1-2, with 7 bases aligning to TRBD1. With V trimmed by 8 bases and J by 3 bases, 9 bases remained unmatched. CDR3 size: 14 residues. Germline assignment: CDR1 MNHNS and CDR2 SASEGT. CDR3 in amino acids: CASPGTAPYYGYTF. As DNA, the CDR3 is TGTGCCAGCCCTGGGACAGCCCCTTACTATGGCTACACCTTC.

The J gene is TRBJ2-3, the V gene TRBV7-6, with no clear D. Trimming took 5 bases from V and 2 from J, leaving 17 bases between them. Germline CDR1 reads SGHVS; CDR2 reads FNYEAQ. This CDR3 is built from 16 residues. CDR3 nucleotides: TGTGCCAGCAGCCCAGACCCGGGCCGGACCACAGATACGCAGTATTTT. This codes for CASSPDPGRTTDTQYF.

The chain links TRBV27 to TRBJ2-7; maybe TRBD1 (7 bases). V lost 8 bases and J lost 4, with 18 bases in between. Per germline, CDR1 MNHEY and CDR2 SMNVEV (reference sequence). CDR3 length: 14 residues. The chain's CDR3 is CASSMAQGGYEQYF. CDR3 coding DNA: TGTGCCAGCTCTATGGCGCAGGGGGGATACGAGCAGTACTTC.

The V call is TRBV7-9, the J call TRBJ1-3, with 9 positions matching TRBD1. Trimming took 8 bases from V and 4 from J; bases not matched to a gene: 6. This CDR3 is built from 14 residues. The germline gives CDR1 SEHNR, CDR2 FQNEAQ (reference sequence). CDR3 sequence (DNA): TGTGCCAGCGATGCCGGGACAGGGGGAAACACCATATATTTT. Its protein product is CASDAGTGGNTIYF.

The chain is built from TRBV11-1 and TRBJ2-1; 8 bases agree with TRBD2. J lost 3 bases, V lost 5 bases, and 6 bases had no gene match. Germline V CDR1 and CDR2: SGHAT, FQDESV (reference sequence). This CDR3 spans 15 amino acids. CDR3 nucleotide sequence: TGTGCCAGCAGCCTACGCGGGGGGTTCTACAATGAGCAGTTCTTC. It translates to CASSLRGGFYNEQFF. Complete variable domain (other parts from reference TRBV11-1 and TRBJ2-1): EAEVAQSPRYKITEKSQAVAFWCDPISGHATLYWYRQILGQGPELLVQFQDESVVDDSQLPKDRFSAERLKGVDSTLKIQPAELGDSAMYLCASSLRGGFYNEQFFGPGTRLTVL.

The V and J genes are TRBV29-1 and TRBJ1-1; possible D gene TRBD1, 5 bases. Trimming removed 3 bases at V and 11 bases at J, with 13 bases between. The CDR3 sequence is 11 residues long. Per germline, CDR1 SQVTM and CDR2 ANQGSEA. This CDR3 is CSVDPLAGAFF. Here the CDR3 DNA reads TGCAGCGTTGACCCCCTGGCAGGGGCTTTCTTT.

This clonotype was counted between two and nine times. The chain recombines TRBV28 with TRBJ2-1; TRBD1 aligns across 9 bases. With V trimmed by 3 bases and J by 6 bases, 6 bases remained unmatched. CDR1 and CDR2 from the germline V gene are MDHEN and SYDVKM. The CDR3 loop spans 15 amino acids. CDR3 in amino acids: CASSFVGTGFNEQFF. CDR3 bases: TGTGCCAGCAGTTTCGTAGGGACAGGGTTCAATGAGCAGTTCTTC. Full variable domain (missing parts from reference TRBV28 and TRBJ2-1): DVKVTQSSRYLVKRTGEKVFLECVQDMDHENMFWYRQDPGLGLRLIYFSYDVKMKEKGDIPEGYSVSREKKERFSLILESASTNQTSMYLCASSFVGTGFNEQFFGPGTRLTVL.

The chain couples TRBV6-2 or TRBV6-3 to TRBJ1-1, with D possibly TRBD1 on 5 matching bases. This CDR3 has 16 amino acids. V lost 0 bases to trimming and J lost 6 bases, with 17 bases between them. The V gene's germline CDR1 is MNHEY and CDR2 SVGEGT. Written as DNA, the CDR3 is TGTGCCAGCAGTTACTCCCTTCTAGAGGGACGAGCTGAAGCTTTCTTT. Translated, it gives CASSYSLLEGRAEAFF.

V usage is TRBV7-9 and J usage is TRBJ2-7; D tentatively fits TRBD1 or TRBD2 (5 bases each). The CDR3 contains 12 residues. CDR1 SEHNR and CDR2 FQNEAQ come from the germline V gene (reference sequence). V was clipped by 5 bases and J by 10 bases, with 15 bases between them. The CDR3 loop is CASSLQEGHQYV. The CDR3 coding sequence is TGTGCCAGCAGCCTGCAAGAGGGGCACCAGTACGTC.

In its sample, this clonotype was seen many times. V usage is TRBV5-6 and J usage is TRBJ1-4; D gene unclear. Germline loops: CDR1 SGHDT, CDR2 YYEEEE. The V end was cut by 1 base, the J end by 10 bases, with 11 bases between. The CDR3 covers 13 residues. The CDR3 loop is CASSLREAGKLFF. As DNA, the CDR3 is TGTGCCAGCAGCTTGAGGGAGGCCGGAAAACTGTTTTTT.

This clonotype was seen a few times. The chain recombines TRBV5-1 with TRBJ1-1; 8 bases are a match to TRBD1. The CDR3 extends over 13 amino acids. CDR1 and CDR2 from the germline V gene are SGHRS and YFSETQ. V trimming: 4 bases; J trimming: 11 bases; junction bases outside the gene matches: 10. CDR3 sequence reads: CASSVQGGSEAFF. The DNA of the CDR3 is TGCGCCAGCAGCGTACAGGGGGGGTCCGAGGCTTTCTTT.

This chain links TRBV11-1 with TRBJ1-1; 8 bases align to TRBD1. The length of the CDR3 is 16 residues. Germline loops: CDR1 SGHAT, CDR2 FQDESV (reference sequence). V lost 4 bases to trimming and J lost 6 bases; unmatched junction nucleotides: 13. This chain's CDR3 is CASSSSPDRGASEAFF. The CDR3 coding sequence is TGTGCCAGCAGCTCGAGTCCTGACAGGGGAGCGTCTGAAGCTTTCTTT. The entire variable domain, with the rest obtained from reference TRBV11-1 and TRBJ1-1, is as follows: EAEVAQSPRYKITEKSQAVAFWCDPISGHATLYWYRQILGQGPELLVQFQDESVVDDSQLPKDRFSAERLKGVDSTLKIQPAELGDSAMYLCASSSSPDRGASEAFFGQGTRLTVV.

The chain has TRBV28 and TRBJ2-2, with D maybe TRBD1 (6 bases). V was trimmed by 4 bases and J by 1 base, leaving 10 bases between them. This CDR3 comprises 15 residues. CDR1 MDHEN and CDR2 SYDVKM come from the germline V gene. The CDR3 nucleotides are TGTGCCAGCAGTTCCCCGGGACAGAACACCGGGGAGCTGTTTTTT. Encoded protein: CASSSPGQNTGELFF.

This clonotype was detected a few times. The chain recombines TRBV7-9 with TRBJ1-2; D unclear. The germline CDR1 and CDR2 sequences are SEHNR and FQNEAQ (reference sequence). The length of the CDR3 is 14 residues. V lost 2 bases, J lost 6 bases, and 13 bases lay in between. For the CDR3, the DNA is TGTGCCAGCAGCTTAAGGACCCGAAAAGATGGCTACACCTTC. Translation gives CASSLRTRKDGYTF.

This clonotype appeared a few times. This chain connects TRBV6-2 or TRBV6-3 to TRBJ2-1; D is possibly TRBD2 (7 bases). The CDR3 has 15 amino acids. Trimming pared 7 bases from V and 6 bases from J, leaving 19 bases between. Per the germline V gene, CDR1 is MNHEY and CDR2 is SVGEGT. DNA for the CDR3: TGTGCCAGCATTCACCCCCGGGGGGCGGTCAATGAGCAGTTCTTC. Translated, it gives CASIHPRGAVNEQFF.

This clonotype was picked up many times. The junction shows a germline mismatch at one end, possibly a read error. The CDR3: CASSLEPGTERNF. CDR3 sequence (DNA): TGCGCCAGCAGCTTGGAGCCAGGCACGGAAAGGAATTTT. V usage is TRBV5-1 and J usage is TRBJ1-5; D remains ambiguous. The CDR3 consists of 13 residues. Looked up from germline, CDR1 is SGHRS and CDR2 is YFSETQ.

The chain links TRBV6-5 to TRBJ2-2; 9 nucleotides agree with TRBD1. Germline CDR1 reads MNHEY; CDR2 reads SVGAGI. With 6 bases clipped from V and 5 bases from J, the junction kept 10 bases outside the gene matches. The CDR3 sequence is 16 residues long. CDR3: CASSRIGTGLTGELFF. The DNA for the CDR3 is TGTGCCAGCAGCAGAATCGGGACAGGGCTAACCGGGGAGCTGTTTTTT.

J is TRBJ2-7 and V is TRBV6-7, with D maybe TRBD1 (5 bases). TRBV6-7 is treated as an ORF (open reading frame) with a function not yet certain. There are 16 residues in the CDR3. V was trimmed by 6 bases and J by 1 base, leaving 19 bases between them. CDR3 sequence reads: CASSRPQGKGSYEQYV. The CDR3 DNA reads as TGTGCCAGCAGCCGCCCCCAGGGTAAGGGTTCCTACGAGCAGTACGTC.

The rearrangement links TRBV24-1 to TRBJ1-5; 9 bases fit TRBD1. This CDR3 is built from 15 residues. Trimming cost V 7 bases and J 6 bases; bases outside gene matches: 9. Germline-derived CDR1 and CDR2 are KGHDR and SFDVKD. The CDR3 DNA sequence: TGTGCCACCAGCTCCTCGGGACAGGGCGCTCAGCCCCAGCATTTT. Its translation is CATSSSGQGAQPQHF.

The rearrangement joins TRBV7-3 to TRBJ2-1; D is unclear. V was trimmed by 5 bases and J by 0 bases, leaving 11 bases between them. The germline V gene has CDR1 SGHTA and CDR2 FQGTGA. The CDR3 loop spans 15 amino acids. CDR3 nucleotide sequence: TGTGCCAGCAGCCGTAGCCCCAGCTCCTACAATGAGCAGTTCTTC. Translation gives CASSRSPSSYNEQFF.

This chain links TRBV9 with TRBJ1-3; D is perhaps TRBD1 (6 bases). Germline-derived CDR1 and CDR2 are SGDLS and YYNGEE. CDR3 length: 17 residues. Between the trimmed V and J ends, which lost 3 bases and 0 bases, there was a span of 16 bases. The CDR3 region is CASSEKIGQNSGNTIYF. The CDR3 DNA reads as TGTGCCAGCAGCGAGAAGATTGGACAGAACTCTGGAAACACCATATATTTT. The whole variable domain, remainder taken from reference TRBV9 and TRBJ1-3, is DSGVTQTPKHLITATGQRVTLRCSPRSGDLSVYWYQQSLDQGLQFLIQYYNGEERAKGNILERFSAQQFPDLHSELNLSSLELGDSALYFCASSEKIGQNSGNTIYFGEGSWLTVV.

The chain recombines TRBV12-3 or TRBV12-4 with TRBJ2-1; a possible D gene is TRBD2 (7 bases). This CDR3 has 14 amino acids. V lost 7 bases, J lost 9 bases, and 19 bases lay in between. The CDR3 bases are TGTGCCAGCACCGAGAGGGGGGGGAGTATTGAGCAGTTCTTC. Translation gives CASTERGGSIEQFF.

Ten or more counts support this clonotype. This rearrangement joins TRBV7-2 to TRBJ2-7, with D uncertain. Germline values: CDR1 SGHTA, CDR2 FQGNSA. Trimming removed 4 bases at V and 3 bases at J, with 7 bases between. The CDR3 sequence is 12 residues long. In DNA, the CDR3 is TGTGCCAGCAGCTCCACGGGCTACGAGCAGTACGTC. Its translation: CASSSTGYEQYV.

CDR3 amino acids: CSADYGYTF. The CDR3 DNA follows: TGCAGTGCTGACTATGGCTACACCTTC. The rearrangement links TRBV20-1 to TRBJ1-2; D is unresolved. The germline CDR1 and CDR2 sequences are DFQATT and SNEGSKA (reference sequence). The CDR3 has 9 amino acids. V was cut by 5 bases and J by 3 bases, with 1 base left in between.